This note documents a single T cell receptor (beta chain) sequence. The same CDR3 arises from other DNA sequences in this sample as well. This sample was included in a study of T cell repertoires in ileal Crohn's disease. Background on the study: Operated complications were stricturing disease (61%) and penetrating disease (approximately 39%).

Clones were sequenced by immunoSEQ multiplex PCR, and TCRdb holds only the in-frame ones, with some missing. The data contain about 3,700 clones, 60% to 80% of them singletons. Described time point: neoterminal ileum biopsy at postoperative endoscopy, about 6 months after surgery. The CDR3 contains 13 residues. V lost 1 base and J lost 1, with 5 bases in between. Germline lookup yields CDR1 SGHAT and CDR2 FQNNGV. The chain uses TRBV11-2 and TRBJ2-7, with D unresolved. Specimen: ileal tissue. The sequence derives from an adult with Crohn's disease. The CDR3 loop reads CASSLGGSYEQYF. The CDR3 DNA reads TGTGCCAGCAGCTTAGGCGGATCCTACGAGCAGTACTTC.